This T cell receptor beta chain was captured by sequencing in a study of T-cell memory formation after mild COVID-19. The study's findings and limits: Some SARS-CoV-2-responding clones were already detected in memory before infection.

Regarding this clonotype: The antigen is not known.

TCRdb used MiXCR to reprocess the 5' RACE reads, holding one entry per CDR3 protein. The repertoire holds some 100,000 distinct CDR3 sequences, around 10% seen once, with around 40% in the top ten. Sequenced material: PBMCs or a T cell subset sorted from them (not recorded which). The origin of this receptor is a man between 18 and 29 years old who had mild COVID-19 (a few samples of this study predate the infection). Cell type and time point are not known.

The CDR3 sequence: CSARVGGDNTEAFF. CDR3 in DNA: TGCAGTGCTAGAGTTGGAGGAGATAACACTGAAGCTTTCTTT. The V and J genes are TRBV20-1 and TRBJ1-1, with D uncertain. The CDR3 is 14 amino acids. Trimming removed 1 base from V and 2 bases from J, with 11 bases in between. In germline, CDR1 is DFQATT, CDR2 SNEGSKA (reference sequence).